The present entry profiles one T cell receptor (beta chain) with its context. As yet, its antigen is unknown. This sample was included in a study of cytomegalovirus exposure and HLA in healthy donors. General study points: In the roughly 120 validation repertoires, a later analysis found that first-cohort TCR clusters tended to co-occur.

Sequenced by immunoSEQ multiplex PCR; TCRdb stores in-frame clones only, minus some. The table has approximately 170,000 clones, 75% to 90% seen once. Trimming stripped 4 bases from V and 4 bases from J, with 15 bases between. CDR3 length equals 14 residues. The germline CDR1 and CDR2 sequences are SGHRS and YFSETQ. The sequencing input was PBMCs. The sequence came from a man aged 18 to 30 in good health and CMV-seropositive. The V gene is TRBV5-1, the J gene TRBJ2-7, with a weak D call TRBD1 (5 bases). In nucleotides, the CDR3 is TGCGCCAGCAGCCCCGGGTTAGGGGCTTACGAGCAGTACTTC. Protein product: CASSPGLGAYEQYF.